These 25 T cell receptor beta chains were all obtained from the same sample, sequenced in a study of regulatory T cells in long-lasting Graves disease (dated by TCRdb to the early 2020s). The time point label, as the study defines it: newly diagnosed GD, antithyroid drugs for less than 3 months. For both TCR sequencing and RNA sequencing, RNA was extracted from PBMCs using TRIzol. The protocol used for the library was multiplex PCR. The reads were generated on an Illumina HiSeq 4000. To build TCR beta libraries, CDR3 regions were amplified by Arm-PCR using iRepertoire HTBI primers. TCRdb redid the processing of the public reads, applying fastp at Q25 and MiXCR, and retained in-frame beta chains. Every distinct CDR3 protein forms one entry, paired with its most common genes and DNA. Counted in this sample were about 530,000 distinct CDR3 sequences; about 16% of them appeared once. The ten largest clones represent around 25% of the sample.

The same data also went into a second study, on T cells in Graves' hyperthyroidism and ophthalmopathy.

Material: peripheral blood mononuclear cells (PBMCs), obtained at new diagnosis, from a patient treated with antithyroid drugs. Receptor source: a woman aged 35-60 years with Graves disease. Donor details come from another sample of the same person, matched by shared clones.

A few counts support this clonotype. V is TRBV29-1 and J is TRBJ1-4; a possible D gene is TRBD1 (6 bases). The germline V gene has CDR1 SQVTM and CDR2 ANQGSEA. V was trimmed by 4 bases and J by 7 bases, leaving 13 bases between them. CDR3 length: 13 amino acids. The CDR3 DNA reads TGCAGCGTTGCAGGGCAGGGGAGTGAAAAACTGTTTTTT. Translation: CSVAGQGSEKLFF.

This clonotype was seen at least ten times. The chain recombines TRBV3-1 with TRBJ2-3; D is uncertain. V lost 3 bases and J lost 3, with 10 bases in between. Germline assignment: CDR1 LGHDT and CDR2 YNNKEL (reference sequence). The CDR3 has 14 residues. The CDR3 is CASSHWASTDTQYF. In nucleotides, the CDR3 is TGTGCCAGCAGCCATTGGGCAAGTACAGATACGCAGTATTTT.

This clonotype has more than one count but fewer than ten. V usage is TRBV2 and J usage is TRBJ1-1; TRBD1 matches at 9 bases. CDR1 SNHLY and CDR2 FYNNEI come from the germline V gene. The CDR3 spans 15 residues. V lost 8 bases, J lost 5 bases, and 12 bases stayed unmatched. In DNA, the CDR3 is TGTGCCAGCCCTAGGACAGGGGCTGTTAGGACTGAAGCTTTCTTT. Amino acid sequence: CASPRTGAVRTEAFF.

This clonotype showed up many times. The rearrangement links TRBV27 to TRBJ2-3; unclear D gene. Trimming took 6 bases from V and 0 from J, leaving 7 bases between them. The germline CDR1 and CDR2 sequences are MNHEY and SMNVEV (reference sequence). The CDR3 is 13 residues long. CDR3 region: CASRTTSTDTQYF. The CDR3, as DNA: TGTGCCAGCAGGACGACTAGCACAGATACGCAGTATTTT.

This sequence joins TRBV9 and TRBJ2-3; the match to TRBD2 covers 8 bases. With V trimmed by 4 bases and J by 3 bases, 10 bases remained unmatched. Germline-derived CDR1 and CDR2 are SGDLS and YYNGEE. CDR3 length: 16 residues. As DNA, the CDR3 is TGTGCCAGCAGCTCCCGGGGGGGACCCCAGACAGATACGCAGTATTTT. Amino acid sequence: CASSSRGGPQTDTQYF.

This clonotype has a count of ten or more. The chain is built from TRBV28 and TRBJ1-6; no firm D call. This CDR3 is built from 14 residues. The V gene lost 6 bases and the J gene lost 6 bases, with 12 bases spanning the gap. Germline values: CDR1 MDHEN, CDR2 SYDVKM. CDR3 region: CASSPMTGNSPLHF. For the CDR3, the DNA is TGTGCCAGCAGCCCAATGACGGGTAATTCACCCCTCCACTTT.

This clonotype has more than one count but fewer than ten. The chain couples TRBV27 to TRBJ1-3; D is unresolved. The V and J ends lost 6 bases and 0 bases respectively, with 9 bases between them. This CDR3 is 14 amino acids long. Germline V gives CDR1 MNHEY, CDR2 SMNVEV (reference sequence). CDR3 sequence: CASSVGFSGNTIYF. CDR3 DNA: TGTGCCAGCAGCGTAGGATTCTCTGGAAACACCATATATTTT.

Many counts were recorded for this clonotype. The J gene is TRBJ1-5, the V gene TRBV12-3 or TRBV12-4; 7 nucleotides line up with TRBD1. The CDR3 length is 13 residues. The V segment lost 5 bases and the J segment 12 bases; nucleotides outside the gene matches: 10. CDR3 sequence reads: CASSPHAQGFQHF. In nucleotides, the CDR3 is TGTGCCAGCAGTCCCCACGCACAGGGGTTCCAGCATTTT.

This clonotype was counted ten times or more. Written as DNA, the CDR3 is TGTGCCAGCAGTTGGCCTAGCGTTAGCACCGGGGAGCTGTTTTTT. It is translated as CASSWPSVSTGELFF. This chain uses TRBV12-3 or TRBV12-4 with TRBJ2-2, with D possibly TRBD2 on 6 matching bases. The CDR3 is 15 residues long. Trimming stripped 4 bases from V and 4 bases from J, with 13 bases between.

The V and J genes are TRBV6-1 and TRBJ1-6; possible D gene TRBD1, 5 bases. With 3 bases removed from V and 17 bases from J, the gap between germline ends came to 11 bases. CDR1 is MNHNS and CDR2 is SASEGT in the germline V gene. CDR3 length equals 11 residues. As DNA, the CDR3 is TGTGCCAGCAGTGAGGGGGGGGGGTTCCACTTT. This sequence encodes CASSEGGGFHF.

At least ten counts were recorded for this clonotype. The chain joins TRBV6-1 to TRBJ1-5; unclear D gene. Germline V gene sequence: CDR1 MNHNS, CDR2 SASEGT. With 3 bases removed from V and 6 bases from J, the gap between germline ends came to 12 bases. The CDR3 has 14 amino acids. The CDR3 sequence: CASSESLLGQPQHF. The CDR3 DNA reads TGTGCCAGCAGTGAGAGTCTGTTGGGTCAGCCCCAGCATTTT.

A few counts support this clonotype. The DNA of the CDR3 is TGTGCCAGCAGTTATAAAAATGGACCCAATGAAAAACTGTTTTTT. Translating gives CASSYKNGPNEKLFF. The chain has TRBV6-2 or TRBV6-3 and TRBJ1-4; D is unclear. The germline V gene encodes CDR1 MNHEY and CDR2 SVGEGT. This CDR3 has 15 amino acids. Trimming took off 3 bases at V and 5 bases at J, with 13 bases between the two ends.

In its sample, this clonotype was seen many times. The CDR3: CASSLFATGIDEQYF. CDR3 in DNA: TGTGCCAGCAGCTTGTTTGCGACAGGAATCGACGAGCAGTACTTC. The V and J genes are TRBV5-5 and TRBJ2-7; a weak D match, TRBD1 (6 bases). CDR3 length equals 15 residues. V dropped 1 base and J dropped 5 bases, with 16 bases sitting between them. The germline V gene has CDR1 SGHKS and CDR2 YYEKEE (reference sequence).

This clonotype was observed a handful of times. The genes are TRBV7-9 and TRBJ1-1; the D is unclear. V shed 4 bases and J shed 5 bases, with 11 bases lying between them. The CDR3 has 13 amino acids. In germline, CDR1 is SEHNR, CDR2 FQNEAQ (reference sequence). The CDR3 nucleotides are TGTGCCAGCAGCTCTAACTCCGTGACTGAAGCTTTCTTT. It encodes CASSSNSVTEAFF.

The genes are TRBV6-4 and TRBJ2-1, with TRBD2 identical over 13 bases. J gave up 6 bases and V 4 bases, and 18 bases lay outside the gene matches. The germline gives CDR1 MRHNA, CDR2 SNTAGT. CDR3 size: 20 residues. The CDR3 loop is CASSVRDRRTSGGAVNEQFF. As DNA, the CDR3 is TGTGCCAGCAGTGTACGGGACAGGAGAACTAGCGGGGGGGCCGTCAATGAGCAGTTCTTC.

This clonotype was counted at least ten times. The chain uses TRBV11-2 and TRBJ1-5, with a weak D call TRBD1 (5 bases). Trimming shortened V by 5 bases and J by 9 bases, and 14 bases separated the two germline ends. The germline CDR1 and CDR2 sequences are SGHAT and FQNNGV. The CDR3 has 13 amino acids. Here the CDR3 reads CASSVGGGRPQHF. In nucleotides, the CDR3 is TGTGCCAGCAGCGTGGGGGGGGGACGGCCCCAGCATTTT.

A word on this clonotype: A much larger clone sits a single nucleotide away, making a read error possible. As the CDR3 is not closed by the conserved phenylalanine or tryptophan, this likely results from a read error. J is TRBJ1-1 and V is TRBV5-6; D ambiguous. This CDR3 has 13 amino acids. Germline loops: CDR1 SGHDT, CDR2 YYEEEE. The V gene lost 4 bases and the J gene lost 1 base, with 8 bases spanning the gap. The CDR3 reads CASSPFENTEAFL. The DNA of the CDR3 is TGTGCCAGCAGCCCCTTTGAGAACACTGAAGCTTTCCTT.

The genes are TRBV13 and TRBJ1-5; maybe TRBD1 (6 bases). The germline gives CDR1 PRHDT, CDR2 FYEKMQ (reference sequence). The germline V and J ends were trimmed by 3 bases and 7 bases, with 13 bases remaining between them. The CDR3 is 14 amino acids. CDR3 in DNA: TGTGCCAGCAGCTTTTCTGGGGGCAGGCAGCCCCAGCATTTT. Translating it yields CASSFSGGRQPQHF.

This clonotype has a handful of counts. CDR3 residues: CASSFLAGGPDTQYF. DNA of the CDR3: TGTGCCAGCAGTTTTCTAGCGGGGGGTCCAGATACGCAGTATTTT. The genes are TRBV2 and TRBJ2-3; 11 positions match TRBD2. The V and J ends lost 5 bases and 4 bases, in that order; junction bases with no gene match: 5. The length of the CDR3 is 15 residues. Germline lookup yields CDR1 SNHLY and CDR2 FYNNEI.

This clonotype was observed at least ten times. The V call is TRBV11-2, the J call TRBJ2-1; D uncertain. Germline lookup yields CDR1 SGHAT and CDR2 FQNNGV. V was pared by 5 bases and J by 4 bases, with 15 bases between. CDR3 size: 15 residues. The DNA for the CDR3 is TGTGCCAGCAGCCCGGACGCCCGTTTATACAATGAGCAGTTCTTC. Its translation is CASSPDARLYNEQFF.

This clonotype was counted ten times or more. CDR3 in DNA: TGTGCCAGCAGTTTACTCAGGGATAGGACAGATACGCAGTATTTT. Translated: CASSLLRDRTDTQYF. V is TRBV28 and J is TRBJ2-3, with D possibly being TRBD1 (5 bases). This CDR3 contains 15 residues. Germline CDR1 is MDHEN and CDR2 is SYDVKM. With 2 bases removed from V and 3 bases from J, the gap between germline ends came to 12 bases.

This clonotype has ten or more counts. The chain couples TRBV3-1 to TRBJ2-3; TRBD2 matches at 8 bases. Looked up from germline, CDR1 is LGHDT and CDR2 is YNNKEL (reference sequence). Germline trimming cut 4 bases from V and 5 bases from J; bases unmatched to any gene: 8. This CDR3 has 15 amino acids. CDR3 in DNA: TGTGCCAGCAGCCTCTCCGGGGGGGCAGGAGATACGCAGTATTTT. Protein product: CASSLSGGAGDTQYF.

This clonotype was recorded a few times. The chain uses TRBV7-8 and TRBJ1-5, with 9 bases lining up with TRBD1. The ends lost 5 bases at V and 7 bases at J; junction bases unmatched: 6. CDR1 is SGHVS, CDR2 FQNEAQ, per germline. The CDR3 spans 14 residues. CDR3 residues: CASSKDRGNQPQHF. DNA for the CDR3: TGTGCCAGCAGCAAGGACAGGGGTAACCAGCCCCAGCATTTT.

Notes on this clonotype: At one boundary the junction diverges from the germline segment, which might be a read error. The CDR3 DNA is TGTGCCAGCCGGCGTGAAGAACTGTTTTTT. It codes for CASRREELFF. J is TRBJ1-4 and V is TRBV2; D not resolved. The CDR3 is 10 amino acids. Per germline, CDR1 SNHLY and CDR2 FYNNEI.

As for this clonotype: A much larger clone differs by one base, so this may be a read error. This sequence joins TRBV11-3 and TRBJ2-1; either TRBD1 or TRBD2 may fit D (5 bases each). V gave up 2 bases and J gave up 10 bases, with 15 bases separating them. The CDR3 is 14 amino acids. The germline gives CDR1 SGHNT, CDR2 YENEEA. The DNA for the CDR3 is TGTGCCAGCAGCTTACCGGGGCACTCCTACGAGCAGTTCTTC. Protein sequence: CASSLPGHSYEQFF.